The present T cell receptor beta chain was sequenced within a study of T cells in Graves' hyperthyroidism and ophthalmopathy. Study as a whole: The blood sample was taken at first diagnosis, before treatment began. Study findings and constraints: In simple terms, a model built on 13 V-J features told ophthalmopathy apart from stable hyperthyroidism. The model anticipated ophthalmopathy a median around six months pre-onset.

Turning to this clonotype: Its antigen is unknown.

RNA transcripts gave rise to amplified TCR beta CDR3 regions. A first-round RT-PCR of the TCR CDR3 used the HTBI primer set. From the multiplex PCR reads, TCRdb called clonotypes with MiXCR, one entry per CDR3 protein. The sample has around 700,000 distinct CDR3 sequences, roughly a third seen once; the top ten hold 30% to 40%. Over 9 ml of fresh peripheral blood supplied the PBMCs. In germline, CDR1 is MDHEN, CDR2 SYDVKM. Trimming took off 6 bases at V and 2 bases at J, with 16 bases between the two ends. The CDR3 consists of 15 residues. This clonotype originated in a middle-aged woman with Graves' hyperthyroidism. Material for sequencing was blood. The rearrangement links TRBV28 to TRBJ1-1; maybe TRBD1 (5 bases). CDR3 coding DNA: TGTGCCAGCAGGGCTTGGACCGGGGGAAACACTGAAGCTTTCTTT. Encoded protein: CASRAWTGGNTEAFF.